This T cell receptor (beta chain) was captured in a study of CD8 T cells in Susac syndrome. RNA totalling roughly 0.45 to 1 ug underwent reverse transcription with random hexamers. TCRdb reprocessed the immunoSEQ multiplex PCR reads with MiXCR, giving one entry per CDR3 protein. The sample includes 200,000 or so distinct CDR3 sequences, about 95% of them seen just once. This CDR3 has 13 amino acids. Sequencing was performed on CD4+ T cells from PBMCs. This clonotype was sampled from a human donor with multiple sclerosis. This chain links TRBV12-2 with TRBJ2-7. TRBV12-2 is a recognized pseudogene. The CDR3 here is CASRFSGTDEQYF. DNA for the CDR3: TGTGCAAGTCGCTTTAGCGGGACCGACGAGCAGTACTTC.